This is a list of T cell receptor beta chains from one sample in a study of radiation and T cells in renal cell carcinoma. Sequencing used immunoSEQ multiplex PCR; TCRdb keeps in-frame clones, though not all of them. In the table there are more than 65,000 clones, approximately 86% of which are singletons. The sequenced sample was blood, obtained from a patient whose treatment included radiotherapy and nephrectomy. These receptors all stem from a woman aged 50 to 60 with renal cell carcinoma. Each CDR3 is given with its conserved first and last residue. D genes are given only for firm matches. Clone size is shown for a subset of rows, as once, few, many or a class of expanded clone.

D gene	V gene	clone size	J gene	CDR3 DNA	CDR3 protein
.	TRBV4-1	.	TRBJ1-3	TGCGCCAGCAGCCAAGACCCGGGTGAAGTTGGAAACACCATATATTTT	CASSQDPGEVGNTIYF
.	TRBV5-1	.	TRBJ2-3	TGCGCCAGCGCTAGCACAGATACGCAGTATTTT	CASASTDTQYF
TRBD2	TRBV7-8	.	TRBJ2-7	TGTGCCAGCAGCCCGGGGACTAGCGGCCGCTACGAGCAGTACTTC	CASSPGTSGRYEQYF
.	TRBV9	.	TRBJ2-1	TGTGCCAGCAGCGTAGACGCACCGAGCTCCTACAATGAGCAGTTCTTC	CASSVDAPSSYNEQFF
.	TRBV28	few	TRBJ1-5	TGTGCCAGCAGTTTACTAGAAACTACTCAGCCCCAGCATTTT	CASSLLETTQPQHF
.	TRBV2	.	TRBJ1-2	TGTGCCAGCAGTGACTCCCGGGACTATGGCTACACCTTC	CASSDSRDYGYTF
.	TRBV18	.	TRBJ1-5	TGTGCCAGCTCACGATCGGACAGAAATCAGCCCCAGCATTTT	CASSRSDRNQPQHF
TRBD1	TRBV5-1	.	TRBJ1-1	TGCGCCAGCAGTTCACATTCTGGGGCCAGGGGGATGAACACTGAAGCTTTCTTT	CASSSHSGARGMNTEAFF
.	TRBV7-8	.	TRBJ2-5	TGTGCCAGCAGCTTCAGGGATGCCACCCAAGAGACCCAGTACTTC	CASSFRDATQETQYF
TRBD1	TRBV4-3	once	TRBJ1-1	TGCGCCAGCAGCCTACCCGGAGCAGGGGGCGCGGTGGACACTGAAGCTTTCTTT	CASSLPGAGGAVDTEAFF
.	TRBV7-2	.	TRBJ1-2	TGTGCCAGCAGCTCGACAGCAACACTAGGCTACACCTTC	CASSSTATLGYTF
.	TRBV10-1	few	TRBJ2-7	TGCGCCAGCAGTGAGTCTGGAGGGGACCACGAGCAGTACTTC	CASSESGGDHEQYF
.	TRBV19	.	TRBJ2-5	TGTGCCAGTAGTATAAGTGTAGGGTTGGAGACCCAGTACTTC	CASSISVGLETQYF
.	TRBV5-4	.	TRBJ2-7	TGTGCCAGCAGCACAGACTACAGGGGGGGGCAGTACTTC	CASSTDYRGGQYF
.	TRBV4-3	.	TRBJ1-2	TGCGCCAGCAGCCAAGACTTGTGGGCGCGGGGCTACACCTTC	CASSQDLWARGYTF
TRBD2	TRBV2	.	TRBJ2-1	TGTGCCAGCAGTGAGAGGGCTAGCGGGAGAGGTGAGCAGTTCTTC	CASSERASGRGEQFF
.	TRBV29-1	.	TRBJ1-1	TGCAGCGTTGTTGGGGGCCAGAACACTGAAGCTTTCTTT	CSVVGGQNTEAFF
.	TRBV6-1	.	TRBJ1-6	TGTGCCAGCAGCGAAACCAAGACCAGGAACTCACCCCTCCACTTT	CASSETKTRNSPLHF
.	TRBV28	.	TRBJ1-2	TGTGCCAGCAGTCCCGGTCTGTTGAACTATGGCTACACCTTC	CASSPGLLNYGYTF
.	TRBV15	.	TRBJ2-5	TGTGCCACCAGCAGAGTTTTCATGGAGGAGACCCAGTACTTC	CATSRVFMEETQYF
TRBD1	TRBV2	.	TRBJ1-6	TGTGCCAGCAGAGAGAGGACAGGCGTTTCACCCCTCCACTTT	CASRERTGVSPLHF
TRBD1	TRBV18	.	TRBJ2-2	TGTGCCAGCTCACCAGGGACAGCGAACACCGGGGAGCTGTTTTTT	CASSPGTANTGELFF
.	TRBV6-1	.	TRBJ2-7	TGTGCCAGCAGTGAACTAGGCAGGACCTACGAGCAGTACTTC	CASSELGRTYEQYF
.	TRBV5-4	.	TRBJ1-4	TGCGCCAGCAGCCATGGGGCAGAAAGTAATGAAAAACTGTTTTTT	CASSHGAESNEKLFF
.	TRBV15	once	TRBJ1-1	TGTGCCACCAGCAGGGAGGTCTGGGAAGCTTTCTTT	CATSREVWEAFF
.	TRBV5-1	.	TRBJ1-1	TGCGCCAGCAGCGACCGAGCAGGTCCGAGCACTGAAGCTTTCTTT	CASSDRAGPSTEAFF
.	TRBV28	.	TRBJ1-2	TGTGCCAGCAGTCCCCAGGCTAACCATAACTATGGCTACACCTTC	CASSPQANHNYGYTF
.	TRBV30	many	TRBJ2-2	TGTGCCTGGAGTCGAGGGAACACCGGGGAGCTGTTTTTT	CAWSRGNTGELFF
.	TRBV19	.	TRBJ2-7	TGTGCCAGTAGGTCGGCAGGACGCGGCGAGCAGTACTTC	CASRSAGRGEQYF
.	TRBV18	.	TRBJ2-3	TGTGCCAGCTCACCACCGAGCACAGATACGCAGTATTTT	CASSPPSTDTQYF
TRBD1	TRBV18	.	TRBJ2-1	TGTGCCAGCTCACCGGGACAGTACAATGAGCAGTTCTTC	CASSPGQYNEQFF
.	TRBV6-5	.	TRBJ2-3	TGTGCCAGCAATCCACGCTCCGGCACAGATACGCAGTATTTT	CASNPRSGTDTQYF
TRBD1	TRBV19	.	TRBJ1-5	TGTGCCAGTAGTATAGTGGGGACAGGGGTACCGGGCAATCAGCCCCAGCATTTT	CASSIVGTGVPGNQPQHF
TRBD1	TRBV7-2	.	TRBJ2-1	TGTGCCAGCAGCCTACCCACAGGGGGATTGGGGAATGAGCAGTTCTTC	CASSLPTGGLGNEQFF
.	TRBV4-3	.	TRBJ1-2	TGCGCCAGCAGCGTAAGAGCAGGTGGCTACACCTTC	CASSVRAGGYTF
.	TRBV10-3	.	TRBJ1-4	TGTGCCATCGGCATCGAGTCGTCCGGCCAGGGAGGTGAAAAACTGTTTTTT	CAIGIESSGQGGEKLFF
.	TRBV7-9	medium-sized	TRBJ1-3	TGTGCCAGCAGCGAAGAGGGACAAGGAAACACCATATATTTT	CASSEEGQGNTIYF
.	TRBV7-2	.	TRBJ1-5	TGTGCCAGCAGCTTAGGCAGACTGGGCAATCAGCCCCAGCATTTT	CASSLGRLGNQPQHF
.	TRBV6-5	few	TRBJ1-6	TGTGCCAGCAGTTACTCCGCCCAGGGTAATTCACCCCTCCACTTT	CASSYSAQGNSPLHF
.	TRBV4-3	.	TRBJ1-2	TGCGCCAGCAGCCAAGATCTTGTAAGGGCTACAATACTTAACTATGGCTACACCTTC	CASSQDLVRATILNYGYTF
TRBD1	TRBV7-9	few	TRBJ2-5	TGTGCCAGCAGCTTCACCGGGACAGGCGAGACCCAGTACTTC	CASSFTGTGETQYF